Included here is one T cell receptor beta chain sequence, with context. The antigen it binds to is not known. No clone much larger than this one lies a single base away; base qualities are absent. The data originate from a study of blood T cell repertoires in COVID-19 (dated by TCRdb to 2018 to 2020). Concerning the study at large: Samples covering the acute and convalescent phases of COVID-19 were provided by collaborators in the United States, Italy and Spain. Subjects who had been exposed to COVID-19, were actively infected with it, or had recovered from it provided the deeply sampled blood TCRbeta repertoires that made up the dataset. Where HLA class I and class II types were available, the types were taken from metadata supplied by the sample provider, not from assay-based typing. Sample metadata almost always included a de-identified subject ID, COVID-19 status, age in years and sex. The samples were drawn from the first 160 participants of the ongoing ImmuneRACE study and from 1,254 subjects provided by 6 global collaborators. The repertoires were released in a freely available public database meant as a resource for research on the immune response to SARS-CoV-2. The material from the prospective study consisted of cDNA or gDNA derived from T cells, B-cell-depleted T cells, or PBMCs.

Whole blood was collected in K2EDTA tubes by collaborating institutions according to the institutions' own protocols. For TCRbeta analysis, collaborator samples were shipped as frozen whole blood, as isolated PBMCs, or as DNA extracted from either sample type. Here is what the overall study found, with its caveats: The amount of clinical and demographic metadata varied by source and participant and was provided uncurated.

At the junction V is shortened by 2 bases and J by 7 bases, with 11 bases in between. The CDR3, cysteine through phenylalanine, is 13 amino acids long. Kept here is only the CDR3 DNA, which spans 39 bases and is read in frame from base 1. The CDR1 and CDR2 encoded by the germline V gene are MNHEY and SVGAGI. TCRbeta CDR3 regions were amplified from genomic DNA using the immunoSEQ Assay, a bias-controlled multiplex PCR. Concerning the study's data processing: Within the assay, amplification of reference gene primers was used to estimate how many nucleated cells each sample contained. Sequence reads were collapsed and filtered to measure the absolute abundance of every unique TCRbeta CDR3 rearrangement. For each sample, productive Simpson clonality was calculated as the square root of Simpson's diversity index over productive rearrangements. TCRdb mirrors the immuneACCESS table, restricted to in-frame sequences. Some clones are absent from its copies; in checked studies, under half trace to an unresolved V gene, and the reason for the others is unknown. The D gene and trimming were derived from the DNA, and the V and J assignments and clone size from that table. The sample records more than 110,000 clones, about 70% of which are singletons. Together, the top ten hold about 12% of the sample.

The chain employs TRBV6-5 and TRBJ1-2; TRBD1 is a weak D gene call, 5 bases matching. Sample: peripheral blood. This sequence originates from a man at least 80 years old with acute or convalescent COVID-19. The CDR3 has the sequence CASSYGQGGGYTF. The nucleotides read TGTGCCAGCAGTTACGGGCAGGGTGGTGGCTACACCTTC.